This TCR beta chain comes out of a study of beta chain features in type 1 diabetes. The V end was cut by 3 bases, the J end by 2 bases, with 16 bases between. The CDR3 consists of 16 residues. The germline CDR1 and CDR2 sequences are MGHRA and YSYEKL. This clone occurred once. Its antigen is not known. Every isolated RNA sample was fully reverse transcribed, so sequencing captured expressed TCRB transcripts. Approximately 3.6 million reads were obtained on average from naive, central memory and regulatory T cell samples. Sequenced by immunoSEQ multiplex PCR; TCRdb stores in-frame clones only, minus some. Of roughly 730,000 clones in the sample, 10% to 15% were seen once. Study-wide results and caveats: All four CD4+ subsets of Type 1 diabetes patients contained TCRB CDR3s that were moderately but significantly shorter.

CD45RO/CCR7/CD25/CD127/CD95/CD27 separated CD4+ naive, central memory, regulatory and stem cell-like memory cells by sorting. This sequence was found in a man between 18 and 35 years old with type 1 diabetes. Sequences were obtained from naive CD4+ T cells from blood. The chain recombines TRBV4-1 with TRBJ2-5; D may correspond to TRBD1 or TRBD2 (5 bases each). The CDR3 sequence: CASSHGTRWAQETQYF. CDR3 coding DNA: TGCGCCAGCAGCCACGGGACGAGGTGGGCACAAGAGACCCAGTACTTC.